This is a list of T cell receptor beta chains from one sample in a study of blood T cell repertoires in COVID-19. The table came from immunoSEQ multiplex PCR; TCRdb's copy has only in-frame clones and leaves some out. The sample has roughly 120,000 clones; roughly 80% are singletons. Input material: peripheral blood. These receptors were taken from a man aged 25-45 years with acute or convalescent COVID-19. CDR3s include the opening cysteine and the closing phenylalanine or tryptophan. Clone size is not always given. Where it is, it says once, few, many or a class for expanded clones.

size,V,J,CDR3
NA,TRBV19,TRBJ1-4,CASLPKGGEEKLFF
NA,TRBV6-5,TRBJ1-5,CASSPGTGRNQPQHF
NA,TRBV5-1,TRBJ2-2,CASSRDSSTGELFF
NA,TRBV3-1/TRBV3-2,TRBJ2-3,CASSQDYTRGHTDTQYF
NA,TRBV21-1,TRBJ2-1,CASSSFYPPYNEQFF
NA,TRBV18,TRBJ2-3,CASSLDRAPDTQYF
NA,TRBV30,TRBJ2-3,CAWSAGGGADTQYF
NA,TRBV7-7,TRBJ1-1,CASSPLTDYGEAFF
NA,TRBV6-5,TRBJ2-3,CASSYGGGGTDTQYF
NA,TRBV27,TRBJ1-5,CASRPGQVGDLGNQPQHF
few,TRBV13,TRBJ2-1,CASSHEGVSGRNEQFF
NA,TRBV29-1,TRBJ2-2,CSGTGGSGELFF
NA,TRBV3-1/TRBV3-2,TRBJ1-5,CASSQGQGGQPQHF
NA,TRBV12-5,TRBJ2-2,CASGWYSTGELFF
NA,TRBV25-1,TRBJ1-2,CASSDWGPGGYTF
NA,TRBV11-2,TRBJ2-5,CASSSLAGEGLGETQYF
once,TRBV28,TRBJ1-3,CASRDSGNTIYF
NA,TRBV6-1,TRBJ2-2,CASSESRTGNTGELFF
NA,TRBV5-8,TRBJ2-1,CASSPGTSGYNEQFF
NA,TRBV19,TRBJ2-3,CASRGQGTDTQYF
NA,TRBV5-4,TRBJ2-2,CASSPKSGPRGSGELFF
few,TRBV12-3/TRBV12-4,TRBJ2-1,CASSRDRTNEQFF
NA,TRBV6-6,TRBJ2-7,CASSIIYEQYF
NA,TRBV5-1,TRBJ2-5,CASSMDRFPQETQYF
NA,TRBV5-6,TRBJ2-7,CASSWGDRGEQYF
NA,TRBV27,TRBJ2-3,CASSTQGGIDTQYF
NA,TRBV2,TRBJ1-1,CASSPRVGPNTEAFF
NA,TRBV11-2,TRBJ1-2,CASSLETGTNYGYTF
NA,TRBV9,TRBJ2-3,CASSVVVTDTQYF
NA,TRBV15,TRBJ1-6,CATSRDLSPLHF
NA,TRBV30,TRBJ1-3,CAWGGQGAGNTIYF
once,TRBV6-5,TRBJ2-3,CASSTLGLPDTQYF
NA,TRBV27,TRBJ1-6,CASSLSPTGINSPLHF
NA,TRBV7-3,TRBJ2-1,CASSPGYAGADEQFF
NA,TRBV6-5,TRBJ2-5,CAGRGLAKETQYF
NA,TRBV4-3,TRBJ1-5,CASSQDGSSNQPQHF
NA,TRBV4-3,TRBJ1-4,CASSPADATNEKLFF
NA,TRBV29-1,TRBJ2-4,CSVETGTAESKNIQYF
NA,TRBV5-6,TRBJ2-1,CASSGTGLSQFF
once,TRBV18,TRBJ2-1,CASSPTSGDDEQFF
NA,TRBV4-1,TRBJ2-2,CASSQESGDWTGELFF
NA,TRBV7-8,TRBJ2-7,CASSPRSYEQYF
NA,TRBV10-2,TRBJ2-3,CATRLAGGRNTQYF
NA,TRBV19,TRBJ2-3,CASSINGFSTDTQYF
once,TRBV5-6,TRBJ1-2,CASSLDSSGYTF
NA,TRBV7-2,TRBJ2-3,CASSLPRTGEGTDTQYF
NA,TRBV30,TRBJ2-2,CAWSRTGNTGELFF
NA,TRBV6-5,TRBJ1-3,CASITDRETGNTIYF
NA,TRBV7-2,TRBJ2-3,CASSPMPADTQYF
NA,TRBV5-4,TRBJ2-2,CASSSGGLAGATGELFF